This T cell receptor (beta chain) was identified during a study of T cell repertoires in cytomegalovirus infection. The wider study: Both recently identified HLA-C-restricted and well-studied HLA-B-restricted CMV epitopes were used in the study. Public TCR beta signatures were indicative of both CMV infection and a matching HLA type. Findings of the study overall: Carriage of CMV together with the relevant HLA was identifiable through cumulative public TCR beta family frequency. Dominating the ex vivo response were HLA-C-restricted CMV-specific TCR beta clonotypes.

MiXCR, run by TCRdb on the reads, gives a single entry per CDR3 protein. The sample contains hundreds of thousands of distinct CDR3 sequences, about 30% of which appear only once. This clonotype was seen more than once but under ten times. Its antigen remains unknown. From germline, CDR1 is MNHEY and CDR2 SMNVEV (reference sequence). V gave up 5 bases and J gave up 0 bases, with 20 bases separating them. CDR3 length: 17 amino acids. Sequences were derived from cultured PBMCs, sampled from culture after CMV antigen stimulation. The source of this sequence is a human donor in good health (CMV status not recorded). Some clones in this sample may be carry-over from other donors' samples. This sequence joins TRBV27 and TRBJ2-7; D ambiguous. The CDR3 loop is CASSASVRTLSSYEQYF. The CDR3 nucleotides are TGTGCCAGCAGTGCATCGGTGAGGACCCTGAGCTCCTACGAGCAGTACTTC.